These 20 T cell receptor beta chains share one sample of origin, sequenced in a study of OX40 agonist ivuxolimab in advanced cancers. Repertoires were generated with immunoSEQ multiplex PCR, while TCRdb's copy carries only in-frame clones and drops some. The table has approximately 82,000 clones, approximately 89% seen once. The input for sequencing was CD4+ or CD8+ T cells sorted from blood, taken in a trial of the OX40 agonist ivuxolimab. The receptors come from an adult with an advanced solid tumor such as melanoma, head and neck, liver or kidney cancer.

The chain joins TRBV2 to TRBJ2-5; D ambiguous. V was shortened by 5 bases and J by 1 base, with 8 bases between the two germline ends. The CDR3 is made up of 13 amino acids. Germline V CDR1 and CDR2: SNHLY, FYNNEI. The CDR3 loop is CASSLMGQETQYF. Written as DNA, the CDR3 is TGTGCCAGCAGTTTGATGGGCCAAGAGACCCAGTACTTC.

The rearrangement uses TRBV7-8 and TRBJ2-6, with TRBD1 matching over 7 bases. The CDR3 length is 18 residues. The ends lost 5 bases at V and 3 bases at J; junction bases unmatched: 13. Germline CDR1 SGHVS, CDR2 FQNEAQ. The CDR3 protein is CASSPRPATGSGANVLTF. CDR3 nucleotide sequence: TGTGCCAGCAGCCCACGCCCCGCGACAGGGAGTGGGGCCAACGTCCTGACTTTC.

This clone was detected only a few times. The chain couples TRBV5-1 to TRBJ1-6, with 7 nucleotides matching TRBD1. The length of the CDR3 is 17 residues. The ends lost 0 bases at V and 6 bases at J; junction bases unmatched: 9. The germline gives CDR1 SGHRS, CDR2 YFSETQ. CDR3 loop: CASSLGYPGTANSPLHF. In nucleotides, the CDR3 is TGCGCCAGCAGCTTGGGATACCCCGGGACAGCTAATTCACCCCTCCACTTT.

V is TRBV6-1 and J is TRBJ1-3; TRBD1 matches at 9 bases. The CDR3 covers 12 residues. The germline gives CDR1 MNHNS, CDR2 SASEGT. Unmatched junction bases numbered 4, after V lost 8 bases and J lost 8 bases. The CDR3 nucleotides are TGTGCCAGCCAGACAGGGGGTGACACCATATATTTT. Protein product: CASQTGGDTIYF.

The chain has TRBV7-9 and TRBJ2-7; 8 nucleotides align to TRBD1. Germline assignment: CDR1 SEHNR and CDR2 FQNEAQ (reference sequence). The CDR3 is made up of 14 amino acids. Unmatched junction bases numbered 4, after V lost 3 bases and J lost 3 bases. The CDR3 DNA is TGTGCCAGCAGCTTCGAGGGGACAGGCTACGAGCAGTACTTC. Protein product: CASSFEGTGYEQYF.

This chain connects TRBV7-2 to TRBJ1-2; maybe TRBD1 (5 bases). V lost 2 bases, J lost 4 bases, and 20 bases lay in between. This CDR3 is built from 17 residues. The germline CDR1 and CDR2 sequences are SGHTA and FQGNSA. The chain's CDR3 is CASSLILGAAGIYGYTF. The CDR3, as DNA: TGTGCCAGCAGCTTAATTCTCGGGGCAGCTGGGATCTATGGCTACACCTTC.

V usage is TRBV28 and J usage is TRBJ1-6; TRBD1 matches at 7 bases. Germline values: CDR1 MDHEN, CDR2 SYDVKM. The CDR3 totals 16 residues. J was trimmed by 5 bases and V by 8 bases; bases with no gene match: 12. CDR3 DNA: TGTGCCAGCGGTCCGGGGGGGACAGCGAATAATTCACCCCTCCACTTT. Its translation is CASGPGGTANNSPLHF.

This sequence joins TRBV6-5 and TRBJ2-7, with D possibly being TRBD2 (6 bases). The CDR3 runs 15 residues. With 0 bases removed from V and 0 bases from J, the gap between germline ends came to 9 bases. CDR1 is MNHEY and CDR2 is SVGAGI in the germline V gene. The CDR3 DNA is TGTGCCAGCAGTTACTCGGCGGGGCGCTCCTACGAGCAGTACTTC. Protein sequence: CASSYSAGRSYEQYF.

This clone was seen a few times. This sequence joins TRBV10-2 and TRBJ2-2; the D is unclear. Trimming removed 6 bases from V and 7 bases from J, with 12 bases in between. CDR3 length: 13 amino acids. Germline lookup yields CDR1 WSHSY and CDR2 SAAADI. CDR3 in DNA: TGCGCCAGCAGGGAAGCGAGGATCGGGGAGCTGTTTTTT. This encodes CASREARIGELFF.

The CDR3 protein is CASSASGANTRGEAFF. CDR3 coding DNA: TGTGCCAGCAGCGCCTCCGGGGCCAATACGCGGGGGGAAGCTTTCTTT. The chain combines TRBV9 with TRBJ1-1, with D perhaps TRBD1 (5 bases). Trimming stripped 3 bases from V and 8 bases from J, with 23 bases between. Germline V gives CDR1 SGDLS, CDR2 YYNGEE. The CDR3 loop spans 16 amino acids.

The chain is built from TRBV7-8 and TRBJ1-2; D is ambiguous. V was cut by 5 bases and J by 7 bases, with 14 bases left in between. CDR1 SGHVS and CDR2 FQNEAQ come from the germline V gene. This CDR3 comprises 13 residues. The CDR3: CASSPAEMGGYTF. The CDR3 coding sequence is TGTGCCAGCAGCCCCGCAGAGATGGGTGGCTACACCTTC.

The rearrangement uses TRBV2 and TRBJ1-1, with D perhaps matching TRBD1 (5 bases). Trimming left V 7 bases short and J 8 bases short, with 17 bases between. CDR1 is SNHLY, CDR2 FYNNEI, per germline. The CDR3 has 13 amino acids. CDR3 in DNA: TGTGCCAGCACCGGGGACCGCCGCAGGGAAGCTTTCTTT. The encoded protein is CASTGDRRREAFF.

The CDR3, as DNA: TGTGCCAGTAGACCCCCGGGGAACTCGGCAGACTACACCTTC. Residues: CASRPPGNSADYTF. V and J are TRBV19 and TRBJ1-2; no definite D call. Germline-derived CDR1 and CDR2 are LNHDA and SQIVND (reference sequence). The CDR3 is 14 amino acids. V was clipped by 6 bases and J by 10 bases, with 21 bases between them.

The chain joins TRBV6-4 to TRBJ2-3; perhaps D is TRBD1 or TRBD2 (5 bases each). The CDR3 runs 15 residues. Per the germline V gene, CDR1 is MRHNA and CDR2 is SNTAGT. Trimming removed 2 bases at V and 4 bases at J, with 13 bases between. The chain's CDR3 is CASSDEGRGADTQYF. The CDR3 nucleotides are TGTGCCAGCAGTGACGAGGGGAGAGGGGCAGATACGCAGTATTTT.

The chain carries TRBV6-5 and TRBJ2-4; TRBD2 matches 8 bases. The V gene's germline CDR1 is MNHEY and CDR2 SVGAGI. The V segment lost 2 bases and the J segment 1 base; nucleotides outside the gene matches: 4. CDR3 length equals 16 residues. DNA of the CDR3: TGTGCCAGCAGTTACGGGGCGGGGGGTGCCAAAAACATTCAGTACTTC. This gives the protein CASSYGAGGAKNIQYF.

V gene TRBV4-1 combines with J gene TRBJ1-1; D not resolved. Germline V CDR1 and CDR2: MGHRA, YSYEKL. The CDR3 has 13 residues. Trimming shortened V by 3 bases and J by 1 base, and 6 bases separated the two germline ends. The CDR3 loop reads CASSHPRNTEAFF. The CDR3 nucleotides are TGCGCCAGCAGCCACCCTAGGAACACTGAAGCTTTCTTT.

The chain joins TRBV7-8 to TRBJ2-1; a possible D gene is TRBD1 (6 bases). The ends were cut back, 4 bases at V and 8 bases at J, with 18 bases in the middle. Germline values: CDR1 SGHVS, CDR2 FQNEAQ. CDR3 length: 15 residues. The CDR3 nucleotides are TGTGCCAGCAGCTCCCGACAGGTTTCTAGGGATGAGCAGTTCTTC. It is translated as CASSSRQVSRDEQFF. The whole variable domain, filled in from reference TRBV7-8 and TRBJ2-1, reads GAGVSQSPRYKVAKRGQDVALRCDPISGHVSLFWYQQALGQGPEFLTYFQNEAQLDKSGLPSDRFFAERPEGSVSTLKIQRTQQEDSAVYLCASSSRQVSRDEQFFGPGTRLTVL.

The chain couples TRBV9 to TRBJ2-1, with 10 bases matching TRBD2. The CDR3 totals 14 residues. Germline-derived CDR1 and CDR2 are SGDLS and YYNGEE. The V and J ends lost 2 bases and 9 bases, in that order; junction bases with no gene match: 5. CDR3 protein: CASSVSGGAIEQFF. CDR3 DNA: TGTGCCAGCAGCGTGAGCGGGGGGGCCATTGAGCAGTTCTTC.

The gene calls are TRBV7-3 and TRBJ2-5, with D maybe TRBD1 (6 bases). Deletions cut 0 bases from V and 4 bases from J, with 9 bases between. The CDR3 contains 14 residues. CDR1 is SGHTA and CDR2 is FQGTGA in the germline V gene. This CDR3 is CASSLTGRGETQYF. The DNA of the CDR3 is TGTGCCAGCAGCTTAACGGGCAGGGGAGAGACCCAGTACTTC.

The V call is TRBV20-1, the J call TRBJ2-7; D is unresolved. Germline loops: CDR1 DFQATT, CDR2 SNEGSKA (reference sequence). Trimming left V 6 bases short and J 2 bases short, with 8 bases between. The CDR3 length is 11 residues. The CDR3 spells CSARTTYEQYF. The CDR3 nucleotides read TGCAGTGCGAGAACAACCTACGAGCAGTACTTC.